This T cell receptor beta chain came from a study of identical twins. Unique molecular identifiers were present on the cDNA, which also gained a universal primer site by template switching. TCRdb used MiXCR to reprocess the 5' RACE reads, holding one entry per CDR3 protein. The sample holds roughly 350,000 distinct CDR3 sequences, around 12% seen once. The CDR3 length is 17 residues. In germline, CDR1 is MGHDK, CDR2 SYGVNS. V was clipped by 3 bases and J by 3 bases; unmatched bases: 11. In addition, the sample was reused for a study of yellow fever vaccine responses in identical twins.

Source material: CD8+ T cells sorted from blood. The rearrangement uses TRBV25-1 and TRBJ2-5, with 9 bases fitting TRBD2. This clonotype was sampled from a woman aged 18-29 years in good health. The CDR3 sequence: CASSDVLAGGSKETQYF. DNA of the CDR3: TGTGCCAGCAGTGATGTTCTGGCGGGAGGGTCGAAAGAGACCCAGTACTTC.